This TCR beta chain was identified during a study of T cell changes during pregnancy in multiple sclerosis. The repertoire was sequenced with immunoSEQ multiplex PCR; TCRdb's copy has only in-frame clones and lacks some. The data hold 85,000 to 95,000 clones, with around 92% observed a single time. The receptor comes from a female donor in good health, enrolled as a control in a pregnancy study. The sequencing here drew on peripheral blood, taken after pregnancy.

The CDR3 loop is CASSQGFRTGGVAGELFF. CDR3 DNA: TGCGCCAGCAGCCAAGGATTCCGGACAGGGGGAGTGGCCGGGGAGCTGTTTTTT. The gene calls are TRBV4-1 and TRBJ2-2, with 10 bases that match TRBD1. CDR3 length: 18 amino acids. Unmatched junction bases numbered 11, after V lost 1 base and J lost 6 bases. Per germline, CDR1 MGHRA and CDR2 YSYEKL.